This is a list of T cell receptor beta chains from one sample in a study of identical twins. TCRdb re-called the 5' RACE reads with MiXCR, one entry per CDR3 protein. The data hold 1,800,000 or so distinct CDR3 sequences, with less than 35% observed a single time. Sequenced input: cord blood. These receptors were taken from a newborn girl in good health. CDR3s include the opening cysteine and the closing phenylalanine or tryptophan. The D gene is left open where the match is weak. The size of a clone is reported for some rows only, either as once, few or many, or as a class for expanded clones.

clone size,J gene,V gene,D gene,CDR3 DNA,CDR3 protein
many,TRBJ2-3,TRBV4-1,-,TGCGCCAGCAGCCGCGCCACTAGCACAGATACGCAGTATTTT,CASSRATSTDTQYF
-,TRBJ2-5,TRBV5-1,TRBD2,TGCGCCAGCAGCTTGGGGACTAGCGGAGAGTACGTACAGTACTTC,CASSLGTSGEYVQYF
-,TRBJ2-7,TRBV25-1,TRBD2,TGTGCCAGCAGTGAATCAGGACTAGCGGGAGGCCCCAGCTCCTACAATGAGCAGTACTTC,CASSESGLAGGPSSYNEQYF
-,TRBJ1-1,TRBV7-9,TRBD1,TGTGCCAGCAATACCAGGGGGCGGACTGAAGCTTTCTTT,CASNTRGRTEAFF
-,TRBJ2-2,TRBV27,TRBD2,TGTGCCAGCAGTACAACGCCCGGACTAGCGGGAGCCACCGGGGAGCTGTTTTTT,CASSTTPGLAGATGELFF
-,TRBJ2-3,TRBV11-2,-,TGTGCCAGCAGGGCAACACACAGGGACCGATTCACAGATACGCAGTATTTT,CASRATHRDRFTDTQYF
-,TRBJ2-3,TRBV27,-,TGTGCCAGCAGTTTTGGGAACGCAGATACGCAGTATTTT,CASSFGNADTQYF
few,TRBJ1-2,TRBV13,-,TGTGCCAGCAGCCTAGGAAGGGCGAAATATGGCTACACCTTC,CASSLGRAKYGYTF
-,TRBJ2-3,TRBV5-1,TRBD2,TGCGCCAGCAGCTTCGGCGGGGGGGCCGTCGGCACAGATACGCAGTATTTT,CASSFGGGAVGTDTQYF
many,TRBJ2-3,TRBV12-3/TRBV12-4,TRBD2,TGTGCCAGCAGTTTCGGGAGGCCCACAGATACGCAGTATTTT,CASSFGRPTDTQYF
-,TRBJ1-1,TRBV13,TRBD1,TGTGCCAGCAGCTTCTCCCCCGGGACAGGGGCTTTCTTT,CASSFSPGTGAFF
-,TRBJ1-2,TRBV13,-,TGTGCCAGCAGCTCGACCGCCCAGGGATCTGACGGCTACACCTTC,CASSSTAQGSDGYTF
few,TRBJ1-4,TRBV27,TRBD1,TGTGCCAGCCGTCCCAAGGGGACAGCGAATGAAAAACTGTTTTTT,CASRPKGTANEKLFF
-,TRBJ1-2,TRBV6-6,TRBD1,TGTGCCAGCAGTTACTCGACTTCCAGGGGGGGTGGCTACACCTTC,CASSYSTSRGGGYTF
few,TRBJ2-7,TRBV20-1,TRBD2,TGCAGTGCTAGAAACCCGGGACTAGCGATCCACGAGCAGTACTTC,CSARNPGLAIHEQYF
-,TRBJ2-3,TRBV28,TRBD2,TGTGCCAGCACCCCCCGAGCGGGACCCAAGATAGACGATACGCAGTATTTT,CASTPRAGPKIDDTQYF
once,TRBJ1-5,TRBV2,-,TGTGCCAGCAGTCCCAGGGAACTGGGGCAGCCCCAGCATTTT,CASSPRELGQPQHF
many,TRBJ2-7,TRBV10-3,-,TGTGCCATCAGTGAGGCAGGTTCCTACGAGCAGTACTTC,CAISEAGSYEQYF
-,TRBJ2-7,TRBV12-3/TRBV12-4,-,TGTGCCAGCAGTTTGGGGCCAACGATCGAGCAGTACTTC,CASSLGPTIEQYF
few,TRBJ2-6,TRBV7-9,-,TGTGCCAGCAGCTTCTTCAAGGAGGGGGCCAACGTCCTGACTTTC,CASSFFKEGANVLTF
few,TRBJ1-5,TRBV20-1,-,TGCAGTGCTAGCTTGACCGTCTATAGCAATCAGCCCCAGCATTTT,CSASLTVYSNQPQHF
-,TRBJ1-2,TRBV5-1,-,TGCGCCAGCAGCTTCACACAGGGTGAAAACTATGGCTACACCTTC,CASSFTQGENYGYTF
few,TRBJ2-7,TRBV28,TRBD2,TGTGCCAGCAGTGGTTTAGCGGGAGCACGGGAGCAGTACTTC,CASSGLAGAREQYF
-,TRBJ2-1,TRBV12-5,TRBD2,TGTGCTAGTGGCCGAGGGCCTAGCGGGTACAATGAGCAGTTCTTC,CASGRGPSGYNEQFF
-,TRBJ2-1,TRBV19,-,TGTGCCAGTACCGCTGGCCCTACTAGTTTCGTGCAGTTCTTC,CASTAGPTSFVQFF
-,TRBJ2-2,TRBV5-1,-,TGCGCCAGCAGCTTGGGTGGGGCAAGAGCGAACACCGGGGAGCTGTTTTTT,CASSLGGARANTGELFF
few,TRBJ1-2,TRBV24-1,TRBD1,TGTGCCACCAGTGATTCTACAGGGGTGGCCGGCTACACCTTC,CATSDSTGVAGYTF
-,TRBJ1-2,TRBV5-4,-,TGTGCCAGCAGCTTGGCCCTAAGGACGCCGGGCTACACCTTC,CASSLALRTPGYTF
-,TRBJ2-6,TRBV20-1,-,TGCAGTGCTAGGAGCGGGACACTTCCACCTGGGGCCGACGTCCTGACTTTC,CSARSGTLPPGADVLTF
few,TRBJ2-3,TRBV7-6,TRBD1,TGTGCCAGCAGCTCGACAGGGAAAGGGAATACGCAGTATTTT,CASSSTGKGNTQYF
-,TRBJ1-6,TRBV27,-,TGTGCCAGCAGTTTATCGGCCTCCTATAATTCACCCCTCCACTTT,CASSLSASYNSPLHF
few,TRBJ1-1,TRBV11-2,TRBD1,TGTGCCAGCAGCTCGGGACAGATTGAAGCTTTCTTT,CASSSGQIEAFF
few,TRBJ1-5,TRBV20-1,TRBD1,TGCAGTGCTAGAGATCTAGGACAGGGGGTCAATCAGCCCCAGCATTTT,CSARDLGQGVNQPQHF
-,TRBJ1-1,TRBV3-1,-,TGTGCCAGCAGTCAAATCCACCCGGCTGAAGCTTTCTTT,CASSQIHPAEAFF
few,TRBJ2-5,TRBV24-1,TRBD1,TGTGCCACCAGTGATCACAGGGGGCAAGAGACCCAGTACTTC,CATSDHRGQETQYF
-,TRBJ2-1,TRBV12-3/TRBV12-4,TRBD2,TGTGCCAGCAGTTTAACTCCGGGACTAGCGGGAGGGAGCTCCTACAATGAGCAGTTCTTC,CASSLTPGLAGGSSYNEQFF
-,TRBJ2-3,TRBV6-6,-,TGTGCCAGCAGTTACTCGGGAGAGGGGGCAGATACGCAGTATTTT,CASSYSGEGADTQYF
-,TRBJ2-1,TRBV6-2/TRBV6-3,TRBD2,TGTGCCAGCAGTACAACTAGCGGGGGGGCATATGAGCAGTTCTTC,CASSTTSGGAYEQFF
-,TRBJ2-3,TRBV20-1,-,TGCAGTACTTACAAAGTGGCTCCTAGCACAGATACGCAGTATTTT,CSTYKVAPSTDTQYF
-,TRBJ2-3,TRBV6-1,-,TGTGCCAGCAGACTCAAACAGGGTAGAGGGAGCACAGATACGCAGTATTTT,CASRLKQGRGSTDTQYF
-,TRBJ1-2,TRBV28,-,TGTGCCAGCAGTTTATTCAGGGTTAGGAACTATGGCTACACCTTC,CASSLFRVRNYGYTF
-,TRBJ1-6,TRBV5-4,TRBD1,TGTGCCAGCAGCTTGGAGGGGACAGGGCGTTCACCCCTCCACTTT,CASSLEGTGRSPLHF
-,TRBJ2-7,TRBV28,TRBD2,TGTGCCGGCACGTCTAGCGGCTCCTACGAGCAGTACTTC,CAGTSSGSYEQYF
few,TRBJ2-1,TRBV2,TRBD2,TGTGCCAGCAGTGAATTGGCGTTTGGCGGACTAGCGGAGAGCAATGAGCAGTTCTTC,CASSELAFGGLAESNEQFF
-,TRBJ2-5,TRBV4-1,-,TGCGCCAGCAGCCCTTGGAAGGGGGTACGGGAGACCCAGTACTTC,CASSPWKGVRETQYF
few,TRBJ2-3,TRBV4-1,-,TGCGCCAGCAGCCAACGAGGGTATGGGTTGGTGGCAGATACGCAGTATTTT,CASSQRGYGLVADTQYF
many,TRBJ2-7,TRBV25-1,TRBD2,TGTGCCAGCACCTTGGGACTAGCCGGCGAGCAGTACTTC,CASTLGLAGEQYF
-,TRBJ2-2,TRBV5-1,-,TGCGCCAGCAGCTCGTTTCGAGACCCGGGGGAGCTGTTTTTT,CASSSFRDPGELFF
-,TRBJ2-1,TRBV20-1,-,TGCAGTGCTAGAGCCGGGAGACCCTACAATGTGCAGTTCTTC,CSARAGRPYNVQFF
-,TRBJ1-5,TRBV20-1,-,TGCAGTGCTAGAGATGGGGGGCAACAGCCCCAGCATTTT,CSARDGGQQPQHF
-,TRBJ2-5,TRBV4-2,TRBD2,TGTGCCAGCAGCCAACTTACTAGCGGGAGTGACCAAGAGACCCGGTACTTC,CASSQLTSGSDQETRYF
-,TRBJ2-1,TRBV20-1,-,TGCAGCCGACTCCTCAATGAGCAGTTCTTC,CSRLLNEQFF
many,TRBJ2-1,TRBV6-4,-,TGTGCCAGCAGTGCAGAACTAGCATCCGAGCAGTTCTTC,CASSAELASEQFF